This T cell receptor (beta chain) originates from a study of cytomegalovirus exposure and HLA in healthy donors. Findings of the study overall: Roughly even sequencing depth across donors was the assumption behind the presence/absence analyses. Several of the most significant clusters appeared, in a later analysis, to be linked to common viral pathogens.

V gave up 6 bases and J gave up 2 bases, with 4 bases separating them. The CDR3 consists of 10 residues. Per the germline V gene, CDR1 is DFQATT and CDR2 is SNEGSKA (reference sequence). The PCR used 60 Vbeta and 13 Jbeta primers. Clones were read by immunoSEQ multiplex PCR, and TCRdb kept only the in-frame ones, dropping some. The sample consists of around 160,000 clones, around 78% of them appearing once. As concerns this clone: Its antigen is unknown.

Sequences were obtained from PBMCs. V usage is TRBV20-1 and J usage is TRBJ1-2, with no clear D. The TCR sequence derives from a man in his forties in good health and CMV-seropositive. CDR3 sequence: CSAENYGYTF. The CDR3 nucleotides read TGCAGTGCCGAGAACTATGGCTACACCTTC.